Here is one T cell receptor beta chain with its context. This may be a read error: a much more frequent sequence differs by one nucleotide. The entry originates in a study of tumor-infiltrating lymphocytes in primary liver carcinoma. The overall study: The tumors, T1-T3 N0M0 lesions, were about 4 to 11 cm across.

The CDR3 totals 13 residues. V was clipped by 11 bases and J by 7 bases; unmatched bases: 14. Germline assignment: CDR1 WSHSY and CDR2 SAAADI. Unsorted bulk tissue of about 19-33 mg yielded co-extracted RNA and DNA. Synthesis of TCR beta cDNA was carried out from 450 to 500 ng total RNA with a constant-region primer. Construction of TCR beta libraries relied on three successive nested multiplex PCR rounds employing slightly modified ARM-PCR. A C-beta reverse primer and TRBV1-TRBV30 forward primers served in each of the first two PCR rounds, at 10 cycles apiece. MiXCR, applied by TCRdb to the multiplex PCR reads, yields one record per CDR3 protein. The data contain 85,000 to 100,000 distinct CDR3 sequences, around 68% of them singletons.

The receptor's source is a man aged 40-50 years with primary liver carcinoma and hepatitis B virus infection. Input material: tumor-adjacent normal liver tissue. The rearrangement joins TRBV10-2 to TRBJ2-7, with 7 bases that match TRBD2. The CDR3 loop is CAPVREGLSEQYF. CDR3 nucleotide sequence: TGCGCCCCAGTGAGGGAGGGCCTGAGTGAGCAGTACTTC.